This TCR beta chain originates from a study of blood T cell repertoires in COVID-19. Whole-study context: COVID-19 samples, acute and convalescent, were from the United States, Italy and Spain.

Enrolled through a virtual design, the participants were between roughly 18 and 90 years of age and came from fewer than 30 US areas. The method was immunoSEQ multiplex PCR; TCRdb's version includes in-frame clones alone and lacks a portion of them. The repertoire holds roughly 180,000 clones, with 87% as singletons. This CDR3 region has 16 residues. Germline loops: CDR1 LNHDA, CDR2 SQIVND (reference sequence). Unmatched junction bases numbered 7, after V lost 3 bases and J lost 4 bases. Sequencing used PBMCs or T cells enriched from blood (not recorded which). The receptor's source is a woman in her twenties or thirties who had recovered from COVID-19. The chain carries TRBV19 and TRBJ1-1; TRBD1 matches at 11 bases. CDR3 in DNA: TGTGCCAGTAGTATCCCCTCCGGGACAGGGGGCACTGAAGCTTTCTTT. It encodes CASSIPSGTGGTEAFF.